This T cell receptor beta chain was sequenced for a study of OX40 agonist ivuxolimab in advanced cancers. About the research overall: Three patients got partial responses; one had hepatocellular carcinoma and two had cutaneous melanoma. Study outcomes and limitations: CD8+ T cells averaged more expanded clones than CD4+.

Germline loops: CDR1 LGHNA, CDR2 YSLEER. Trimming at V came to 3 bases and at J to 4 bases, leaving 12 bases not matched to a gene. The CDR3 contains 17 residues. On this clone: Its specificity is unknown.

The data were produced by immunoSEQ multiplex PCR, yet TCRdb's version contains in-frame clones alone and is incomplete. The data contain more than 80,000 clones, 90% to 95% of them seen just once; the ten biggest clones take up 2% to 3%. The sequence was obtained from an adult with an advanced solid tumor such as melanoma, head and neck, liver or kidney cancer. The gene calls are TRBV4-3 and TRBJ2-7, with 10 bases fitting TRBD2. Sample: CD4+ or CD8+ T cells sorted from blood, taken in a trial of the OX40 agonist ivuxolimab. The CDR3 sequence is CASSHPPPGLAVYEQYF. CDR3 bases: TGCGCCAGCAGCCACCCCCCCCCAGGACTAGCGGTTTACGAGCAGTACTTC.